The 2 T cell receptor beta chains listed next were all sequenced from one sample in a study of T cell changes during pregnancy in multiple sclerosis. Data came from immunoSEQ multiplex PCR; TCRdb stores just in-frame clones and leaves some out. The repertoire consists of approximately 99,000 clones, with approximately 93% occurring once and the leading ten covering roughly 0.99%. Sequencing was performed on peripheral blood, taken after pregnancy. Source of these receptors: a female donor with multiple sclerosis, enrolled in a pregnancy study.

V usage is TRBV4-3 and J usage is TRBJ2-1, with 13 bases matching TRBD2. J gave up 3 bases and V 0 bases, and 5 bases lay outside the gene matches. In germline, CDR1 is LGHNA, CDR2 YSLEER. The CDR3 is made up of 18 amino acids. The chain's CDR3 is CASSQEGLAGWGYNEQFF. CDR3 nucleotides: TGCGCCAGCAGCCAAGAGGGACTAGCGGGATGGGGCTACAATGAGCAGTTCTTC.

The gene calls are TRBV5-4 and TRBJ2-3; 10 bases fit TRBD2. Trimming took 5 bases from V and 6 from J; bases not matched to a gene: 6. The CDR3 sequence is 14 residues long. From germline, CDR1 is SGHNT and CDR2 YYREEE (reference sequence). CDR3 sequence: CASSIAGGGDTQYF. The CDR3 DNA sequence: TGTGCCAGCAGTATAGCGGGGGGCGGGGATACGCAGTATTTT.